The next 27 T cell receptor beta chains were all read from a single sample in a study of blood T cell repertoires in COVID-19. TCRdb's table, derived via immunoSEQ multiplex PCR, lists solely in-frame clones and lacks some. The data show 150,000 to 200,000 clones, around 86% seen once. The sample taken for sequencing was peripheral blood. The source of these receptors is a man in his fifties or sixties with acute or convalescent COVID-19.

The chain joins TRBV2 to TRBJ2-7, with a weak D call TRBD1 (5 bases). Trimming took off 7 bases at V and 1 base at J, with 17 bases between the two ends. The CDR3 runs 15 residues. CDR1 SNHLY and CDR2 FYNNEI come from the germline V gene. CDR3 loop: CASTPRLGVSYEQYF. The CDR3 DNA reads TGTGCCAGCACCCCCAGGTTAGGGGTGTCCTACGAGCAGTACTTC.

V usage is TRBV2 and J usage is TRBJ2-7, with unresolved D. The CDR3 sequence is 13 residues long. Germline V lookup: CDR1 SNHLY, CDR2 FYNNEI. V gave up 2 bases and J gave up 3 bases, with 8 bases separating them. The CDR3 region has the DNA TGTGCCAGCAGTGAACTACCGAACTACGAGCAGTACTTC. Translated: CASSELPNYEQYF.

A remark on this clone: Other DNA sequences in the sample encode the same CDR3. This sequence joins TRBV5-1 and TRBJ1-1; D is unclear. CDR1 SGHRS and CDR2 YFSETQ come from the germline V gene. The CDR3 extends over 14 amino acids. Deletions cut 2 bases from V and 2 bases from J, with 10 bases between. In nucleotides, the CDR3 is TGCGCCAGCAGCTTCAAAGGAGTTAACACTGAAGCTTTCTTT. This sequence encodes CASSFKGVNTEAFF.

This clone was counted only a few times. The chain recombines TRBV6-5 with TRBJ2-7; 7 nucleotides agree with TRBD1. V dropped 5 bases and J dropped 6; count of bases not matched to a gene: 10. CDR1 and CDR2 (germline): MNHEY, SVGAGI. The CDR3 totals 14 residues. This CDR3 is CASSRETGSVEQYF. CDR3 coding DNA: TGTGCCAGCAGTAGGGAGACAGGGTCGGTCGAGCAGTACTTC.

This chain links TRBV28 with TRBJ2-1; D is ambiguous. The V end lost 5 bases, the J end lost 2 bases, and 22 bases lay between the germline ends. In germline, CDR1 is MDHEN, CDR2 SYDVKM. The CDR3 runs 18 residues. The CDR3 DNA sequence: TGTGCCAGCAGTATCGCCCCCTTCGCTGGCGGCCCCTACAATGAGCAGTTCTTC. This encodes CASSIAPFAGGPYNEQFF.

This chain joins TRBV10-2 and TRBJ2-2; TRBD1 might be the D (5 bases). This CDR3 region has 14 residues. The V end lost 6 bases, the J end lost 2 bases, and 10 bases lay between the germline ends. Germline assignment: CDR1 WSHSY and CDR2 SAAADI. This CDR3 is CASRWGGNTGELFF. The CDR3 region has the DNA TGCGCCAGCAGATGGGGCGGAAACACCGGGGAGCTGTTTTTT.

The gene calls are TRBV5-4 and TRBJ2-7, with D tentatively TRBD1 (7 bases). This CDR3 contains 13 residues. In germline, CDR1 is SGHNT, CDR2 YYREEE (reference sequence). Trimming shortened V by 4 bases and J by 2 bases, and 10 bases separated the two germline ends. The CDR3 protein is CASSAGTAYEQYF. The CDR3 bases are TGTGCCAGCAGCGCGGGGACAGCCTACGAGCAGTACTTC.

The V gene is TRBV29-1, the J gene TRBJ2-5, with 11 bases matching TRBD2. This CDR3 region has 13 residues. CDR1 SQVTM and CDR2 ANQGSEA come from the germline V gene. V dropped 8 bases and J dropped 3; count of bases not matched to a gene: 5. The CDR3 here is CSPQLAGEETQYF. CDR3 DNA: TGCAGCCCGCAACTAGCGGGAGAAGAGACCCAGTACTTC.

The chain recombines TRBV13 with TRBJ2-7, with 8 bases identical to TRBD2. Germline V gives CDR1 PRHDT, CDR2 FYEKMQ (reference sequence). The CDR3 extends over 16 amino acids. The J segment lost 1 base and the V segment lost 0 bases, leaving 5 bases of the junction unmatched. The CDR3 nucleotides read TGTGCCAGCAGCTTAGGCTCGGGGGGGGAATCCTACGAGCAGTACTTC. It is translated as CASSLGSGGESYEQYF.

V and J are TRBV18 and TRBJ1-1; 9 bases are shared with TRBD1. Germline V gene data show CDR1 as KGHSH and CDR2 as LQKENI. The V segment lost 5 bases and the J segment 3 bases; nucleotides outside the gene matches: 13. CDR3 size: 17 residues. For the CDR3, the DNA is TGTGCCAGCTCATCACAGGGGGCCCTAGCCGTGTACACTGAAGCTTTCTTT. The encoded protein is CASSSQGALAVYTEAFF.

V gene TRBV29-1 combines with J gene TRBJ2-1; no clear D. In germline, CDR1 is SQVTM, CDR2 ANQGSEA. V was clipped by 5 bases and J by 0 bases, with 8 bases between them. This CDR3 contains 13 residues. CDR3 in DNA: TGCAGCGTTACTCGGAGCTCCTACAATGAGCAGTTCTTC. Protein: CSVTRSSYNEQFF.

This CDR3 is CASSSGLAGSNEQFF. CDR3 in DNA: TGTGCCAGCAGCTCCGGACTAGCTGGCTCCAATGAGCAGTTCTTC. The chain has TRBV7-3 and TRBJ2-1; 8 nucleotides align to TRBD2. J was trimmed by 6 bases and V by 4 bases; bases with no gene match: 8. The CDR3 loop spans 15 amino acids. Germline loops: CDR1 SGHTA, CDR2 FQGTGA. The whole variable domain, filled in from reference TRBV7-3 and TRBJ2-1, reads GAGVSQTPSNKVTEKGKYVELRCDPISGHTALYWYRQSLGQGPEFLIYFQGTGAADDSGLPNDRFFAVRPEGSVSTLKIQRTERGDSAVYLCASSSGLAGSNEQFFGPGTRLTVL.

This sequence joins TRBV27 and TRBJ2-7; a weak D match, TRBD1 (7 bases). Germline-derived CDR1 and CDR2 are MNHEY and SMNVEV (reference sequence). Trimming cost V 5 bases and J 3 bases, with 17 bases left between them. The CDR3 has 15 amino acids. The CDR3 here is CASSLRAGQHYEQYF. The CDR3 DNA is TGTGCCAGCAGTCTCCGGGCGGGACAGCACTACGAGCAGTACTTC.

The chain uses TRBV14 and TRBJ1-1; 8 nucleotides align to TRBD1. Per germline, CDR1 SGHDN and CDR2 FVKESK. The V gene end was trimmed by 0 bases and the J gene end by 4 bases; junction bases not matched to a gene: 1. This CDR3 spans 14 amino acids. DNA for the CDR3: TGTGCCAGCAGCCAAGAAACAGGGGGCACTGAAGCTTTCTTT. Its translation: CASSQETGGTEAFF.

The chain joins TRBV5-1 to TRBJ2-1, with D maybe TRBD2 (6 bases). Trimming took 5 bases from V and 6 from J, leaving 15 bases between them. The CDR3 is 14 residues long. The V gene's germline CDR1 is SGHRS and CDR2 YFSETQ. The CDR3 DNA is TGCGCCAGCAGTGGAGGGAGCCTTCTCAATGAGCAGTTCTTC. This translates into CASSGGSLLNEQFF.

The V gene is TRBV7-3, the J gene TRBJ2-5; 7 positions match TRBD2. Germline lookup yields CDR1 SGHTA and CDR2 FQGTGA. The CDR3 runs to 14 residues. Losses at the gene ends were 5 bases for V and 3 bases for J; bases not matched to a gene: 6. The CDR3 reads CASSLSGIEETQYF. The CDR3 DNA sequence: TGTGCCAGCAGCCTGAGCGGGATTGAAGAGACCCAGTACTTC.

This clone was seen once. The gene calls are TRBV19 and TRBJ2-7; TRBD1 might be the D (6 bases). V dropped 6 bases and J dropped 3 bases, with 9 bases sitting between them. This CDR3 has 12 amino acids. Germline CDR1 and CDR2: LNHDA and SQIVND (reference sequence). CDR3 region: CASSQQGYEQYF. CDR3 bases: TGTGCCAGTAGCCAACAGGGCTACGAGCAGTACTTC.

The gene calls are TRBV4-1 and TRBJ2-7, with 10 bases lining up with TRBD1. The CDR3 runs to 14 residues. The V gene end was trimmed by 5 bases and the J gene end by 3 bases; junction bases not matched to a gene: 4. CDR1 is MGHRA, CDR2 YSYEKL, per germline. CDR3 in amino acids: CASSYRDRGYEQYF. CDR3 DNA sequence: TGCGCCAGCAGCTACCGGGACAGGGGCTACGAGCAGTACTTC.

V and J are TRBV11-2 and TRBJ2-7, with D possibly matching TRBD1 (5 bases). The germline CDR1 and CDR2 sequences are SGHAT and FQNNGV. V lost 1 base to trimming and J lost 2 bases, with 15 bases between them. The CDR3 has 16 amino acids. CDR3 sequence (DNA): TGTGCCAGCAGCTTAGTGATAGGGGTCAGGCCCTACGAGCAGTACTTC. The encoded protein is CASSLVIGVRPYEQYF.

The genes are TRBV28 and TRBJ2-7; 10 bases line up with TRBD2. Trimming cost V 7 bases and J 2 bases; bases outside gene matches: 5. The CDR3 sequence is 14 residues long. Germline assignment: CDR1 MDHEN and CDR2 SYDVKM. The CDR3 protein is CASTIGTSAYEQYF. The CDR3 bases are TGTGCCAGCACTATCGGGACTAGCGCCTACGAGCAGTACTTC.

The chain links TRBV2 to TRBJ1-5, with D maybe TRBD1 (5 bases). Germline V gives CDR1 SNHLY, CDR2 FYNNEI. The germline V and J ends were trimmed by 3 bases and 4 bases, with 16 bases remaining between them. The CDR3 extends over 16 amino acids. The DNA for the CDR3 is TGTGCCAGCAGTGACGTTCCGGCGGCAGGGAATCAGCCCCAGCATTTT. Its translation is CASSDVPAAGNQPQHF.

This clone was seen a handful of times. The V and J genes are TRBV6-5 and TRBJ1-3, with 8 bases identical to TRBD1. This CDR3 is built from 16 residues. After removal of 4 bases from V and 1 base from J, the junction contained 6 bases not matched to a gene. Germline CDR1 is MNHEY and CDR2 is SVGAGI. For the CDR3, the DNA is TGTGCCAGCAGTTCGACCGACAGGGGATCTGGAAACACCATATATTTT. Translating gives CASSSTDRGSGNTIYF.

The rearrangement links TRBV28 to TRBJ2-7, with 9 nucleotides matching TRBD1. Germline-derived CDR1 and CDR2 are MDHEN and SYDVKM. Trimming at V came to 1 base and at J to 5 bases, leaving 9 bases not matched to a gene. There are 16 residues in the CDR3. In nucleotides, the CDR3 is TGTGCCAGCAGTTTATATTCTGGACAGGGGAAGCACGAGCAGTACTTC. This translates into CASSLYSGQGKHEQYF. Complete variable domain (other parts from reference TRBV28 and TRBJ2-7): DVKVTQSSRYLVKRTGEKVFLECVQDMDHENMFWYRQDPGLGLRLIYFSYDVKMKEKGDIPEGYSVSREKKERFSLILESASTNQTSMYLCASSLYSGQGKHEQYFGPGTRLTVT.

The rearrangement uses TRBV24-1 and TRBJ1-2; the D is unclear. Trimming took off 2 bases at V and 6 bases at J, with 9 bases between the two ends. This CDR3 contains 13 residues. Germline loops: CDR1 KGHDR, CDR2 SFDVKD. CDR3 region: CATSDYQVNGYTF. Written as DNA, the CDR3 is TGTGCCACCAGTGATTACCAGGTTAATGGCTACACCTTC.

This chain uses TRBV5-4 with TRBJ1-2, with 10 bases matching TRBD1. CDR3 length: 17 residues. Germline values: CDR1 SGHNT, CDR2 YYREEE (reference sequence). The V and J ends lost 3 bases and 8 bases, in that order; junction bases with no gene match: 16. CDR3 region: CASSSFPPTGGIRGYTF. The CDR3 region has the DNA TGTGCCAGCAGCTCTTTCCCCCCGACAGGGGGCATAAGGGGCTACACCTTC.

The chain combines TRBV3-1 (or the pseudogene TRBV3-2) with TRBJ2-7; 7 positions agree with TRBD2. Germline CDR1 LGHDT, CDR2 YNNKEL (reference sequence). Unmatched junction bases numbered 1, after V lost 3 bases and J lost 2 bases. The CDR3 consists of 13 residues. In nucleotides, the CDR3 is TGTGCCAGCAGCCAGGGGGGGACCTACGAGCAGTACTTC. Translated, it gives CASSQGGTYEQYF.

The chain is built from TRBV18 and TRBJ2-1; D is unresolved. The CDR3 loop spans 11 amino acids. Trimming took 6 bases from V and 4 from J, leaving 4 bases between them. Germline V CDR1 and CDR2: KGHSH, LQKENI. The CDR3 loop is CASSQYNEQFF. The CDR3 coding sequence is TGTGCCAGCTCGCAGTACAATGAGCAGTTCTTC.